Each of the 23 T cell receptor beta chains below was sequenced from the same sample in a study of T cells in Graves' hyperthyroidism and ophthalmopathy. RNA transcripts provided the source from which TCR beta CDR3 regions were amplified. When the TCR CDR3 underwent first-round RT-PCR, the HTBI primer set was used. TCRdb reanalysed the multiplex PCR reads using MiXCR and keeps one entry per CDR3 protein. The table includes approximately 400,000 distinct CDR3 sequences, over 11% detected once. Sequencing used blood. These receptors all come from a woman aged 55-75 years with Graves' hyperthyroidism.

The chain links TRBV28 to TRBJ2-7; 10 bases fit TRBD1. Germline CDR1 and CDR2: MDHEN and SYDVKM. The trim removed 5 bases at V and 2 bases at J, leaving 6 bases unmatched. This CDR3 is built from 15 residues. The CDR3 loop is CASSAGTGATYEQYF. In DNA, the CDR3 is TGTGCCAGCAGTGCGGGGACAGGGGCGACCTACGAGCAGTACTTC.

This clonotype was seen repeatedly, ten times or more. The chain's CDR3 is CASGEEGHSYNEQFF. The CDR3 DNA reads TGTGCCAGCGGGGAAGAGGGACACTCCTACAATGAGCAGTTCTTC. The gene calls are TRBV6-1 and TRBJ2-1, with a tentative D call TRBD1 (6 bases). CDR1 is MNHNS, CDR2 SASEGT, per germline. CDR3 length: 15 amino acids. V dropped 8 bases and J dropped 0 bases, with 14 bases sitting between them.

The chain links TRBV7-9 to TRBJ1-4, with 7 nucleotides matching TRBD1. The CDR3 contains 15 residues. Trimming took 4 bases from V and 4 from J; bases not matched to a gene: 6. The V gene's germline CDR1 is SEHNR and CDR2 FQNEAQ (reference sequence). CDR3 nucleotide sequence: TGTGCCAGCAGCTCGATGGGACAGCGTAATGAAAAACTGTTTTTT. Its protein is CASSSMGQRNEKLFF.

The genes are TRBV5-6 and TRBJ1-6, with a weak D call TRBD1 (5 bases). This CDR3 has 15 amino acids. Germline V gene sequence: CDR1 SGHDT, CDR2 YYEEEE. With 4 bases removed from V and 8 bases from J, the gap between germline ends came to 16 bases. CDR3 nucleotides: TGTGCCAGCAGCCCCGGGGGAGGAATCGATTCACCCCTCCACTTT. This sequence encodes CASSPGGGIDSPLHF.

The gene calls are TRBV2 and TRBJ2-7; possible D gene TRBD2, 5 bases. The germline gives CDR1 SNHLY, CDR2 FYNNEI. CDR3 length: 12 amino acids. With 8 bases removed from V and 3 bases from J, the gap between germline ends came to 11 bases. In nucleotides, the CDR3 is TGTGCCAGCGGAGAGGGAATCTACGAGCAGTACTTC. Its protein product is CASGEGIYEQYF.

This clonotype was counted between two and nine times. This sequence may be a read error, since a much larger clone differs from it by one base. The V and J genes are TRBV13 and TRBJ2-7, with D tentatively TRBD2 (5 bases). The CDR3 has 14 residues. V gave up 3 bases and J gave up 2 bases, with 11 bases separating them. Germline V gene data show CDR1 as PRHDT and CDR2 as FYEKMQ (reference sequence). Here the CDR3 DNA reads TGTGCCAGCAGCTTCACCGGACTCCCCTACGAGCAGTACTTC. Its protein is CASSFTGLPYEQYF.

A few counts support this clonotype. The V gene is TRBV7-3, the J gene TRBJ2-1, with 9 bases identical to TRBD2. This CDR3 has 16 residues. The V segment lost 2 bases and the J segment 0 bases; nucleotides outside the gene matches: 2. Germline V gives CDR1 SGHTA, CDR2 FQGTGA. CDR3 sequence: CASSLRGRASYNEQFF. DNA of the CDR3: TGTGCCAGCAGCTTACGCGGGAGGGCCTCCTACAATGAGCAGTTCTTC.

This clonotype appeared many times. The chain couples TRBV3-1 to TRBJ2-7, with a tentative D call TRBD1 (5 bases). The ends were cut back, 2 bases at V and 1 base at J, with 9 bases in the middle. Germline V CDR1 and CDR2: LGHDT, YNNKEL (reference sequence). The CDR3 spans 14 residues. CDR3: CASSQQGISYEQYF. CDR3 nucleotide sequence: TGTGCCAGCAGCCAACAGGGAATTTCCTACGAGCAGTACTTC.

This clonotype has a count of ten or more. This chain joins TRBV7-3 and TRBJ2-2, with 8 positions matching TRBD1. This CDR3 is built from 14 residues. The V gene's germline CDR1 is SGHTA and CDR2 FQGTGA. V dropped 2 bases and J dropped 7; count of bases not matched to a gene: 3. The CDR3 DNA follows: TGTGCCAGCAGCTTACAGGGGGCGAACGGGGAGCTGTTTTTT. The encoded protein is CASSLQGANGELFF. Complete variable domain (other parts from reference TRBV7-3 and TRBJ2-2): GAGVSQTPSNKVTEKGKYVELRCDPISGHTALYWYRQSLGQGPEFLIYFQGTGAADDSGLPNDRFFAVRPEGSVSTLKIQRTERGDSAVYLCASSLQGANGELFFGEGSRLTVL.

The sample holds many counts of this clonotype. The chain has TRBV2 and TRBJ1-4; TRBD1 agrees at 8 bases. The V gene end was trimmed by 2 bases and the J gene end by 5 bases; junction bases not matched to a gene: 4. The CDR3 has 15 residues. In germline, CDR1 is SNHLY, CDR2 FYNNEI. CDR3 bases: TGTGCCAGCAGTGAAAGGACAGGGCTCAATGAAAAACTGTTTTTT. Amino acid sequence: CASSERTGLNEKLFF.

Comment on this clonotype: This may stem from a read error, because a much larger clone lies one nucleotide away. The CDR3 DNA follows: TGTGCCAGCTCTCTCTCGACATTCGATGAGCAGTACTTC. It is translated as CASSLSTFDEQYF. This sequence joins TRBV7-4 and TRBJ2-7; D gene uncertain. This CDR3 is built from 13 residues. Trimming took 8 bases from V and 7 from J, leaving 18 bases between them. CDR1 is SGHVT, CDR2 SQSDAQ, per germline.

The V gene is TRBV27, the J gene TRBJ2-1; the match to TRBD1 covers 8 bases. From germline, CDR1 is MNHEY and CDR2 SMNVEV (reference sequence). V was pared by 5 bases and J by 8 bases, with 8 bases of the junction left unmatched. The length of the CDR3 is 14 residues. Here the CDR3 reads CASSIRQGLYEQFF. In DNA, the CDR3 is TGTGCCAGCAGTATAAGACAGGGGTTGTATGAGCAGTTCTTC.

This clonotype was observed many times. This sequence joins TRBV7-9 and TRBJ2-3; 10 nucleotides align to TRBD2. The germline V gene encodes CDR1 SEHNR and CDR2 FQNEAQ (reference sequence). This CDR3 is 16 amino acids long. V shed 5 bases and J 6 bases; nucleotides not matched to a gene: 11. The CDR3: CASSPNTGLASDTQYF. The CDR3 DNA sequence: TGTGCCAGCAGCCCAAACACGGGACTAGCGTCGGATACGCAGTATTTT.

This clonotype was detected many times. The rearrangement joins TRBV5-1 to TRBJ2-5; 12 nucleotides line up with TRBD1. CDR1 SGHRS and CDR2 YFSETQ come from the germline V gene. The J segment lost 5 bases and the V segment lost 4 bases, leaving 6 bases of the junction unmatched. The CDR3 length is 15 residues. CDR3 amino acids: CASSRPGQGAETQYF. The DNA of the CDR3 is TGCGCCAGCAGCCGGCCGGGACAGGGGGCCGAGACCCAGTACTTC.

The rearrangement links TRBV2 to TRBJ2-3; 11 bases fit TRBD1. Germline assignment: CDR1 SNHLY and CDR2 FYNNEI. This CDR3 has 15 residues. V trimming: 6 bases; J trimming: 5 bases; junction bases outside the gene matches: 7. CDR3 DNA sequence: TGTGCCAGCAGATGGACAGGGGGCGCAGGAGATACGCAGTATTTT. Residues: CASRWTGGAGDTQYF.

Ten or more counts support this clonotype. V usage is TRBV3-1 and J usage is TRBJ1-1, with 8 nucleotides matching TRBD1. Losses at the gene ends were 4 bases for V and 6 bases for J; bases not matched to a gene: 13. The CDR3 loop spans 16 amino acids. CDR1 and CDR2 (germline): LGHDT, YNNKEL (reference sequence). The CDR3: CASSPSTRTGYPEAFF. In nucleotides, the CDR3 is TGTGCCAGCAGCCCTAGTACTCGGACAGGGTATCCTGAAGCTTTCTTT.

This clonotype was seen repeatedly, ten times or more. The rearrangement links TRBV2 to TRBJ2-7, with 8 bases that match TRBD1. The CDR3 contains 14 residues. Germline V gives CDR1 SNHLY, CDR2 FYNNEI. V was pared by 1 base and J by 3 bases, with 2 bases of the junction left unmatched. The CDR3 region has the DNA TGTGCCAGCAGTGAAGATGGGACAGGCTACGAGCAGTACTTC. Its translation is CASSEDGTGYEQYF. The variable domain in full, completed from reference TRBV2 and TRBJ2-7, reads EPEVTQTPSHQVTQMGQEVILRCVPISNHLYFYWYRQILGQKVEFLVSFYNNEISEKSEIFDDQFSVERPDGSNFTLKIRSTKLEDSAMYFCASSEDGTGYEQYFGPGTRLTVT.

This clonotype was seen more than once but under ten times. V and J are TRBV29-1 and TRBJ2-2; D unresolved. CDR1 and CDR2 (germline): SQVTM, ANQGSEA. Trimming pared 2 bases from V and 8 bases from J, leaving 3 bases between. CDR3 size: 10 residues. The CDR3 nucleotides are TGCAGCGTTGAAATTGGGGAGCTGTTTTTT. Translating gives CSVEIGELFF.

This chain uses TRBV19 with TRBJ2-1; a possible D gene is TRBD2 (5 bases). Per the germline V gene, CDR1 is LNHDA and CDR2 is SQIVND (reference sequence). This CDR3 has 16 residues. Trimming removed 1 base at V and 6 bases at J, with 16 bases between. CDR3 sequence (DNA): TGTGCCAGTAGTATAGTGGGCGGGCCTGGAGGCAATGAGCAGTTCTTC. Protein sequence: CASSIVGGPGGNEQFF.

The table lists this clonotype with many counts. The chain uses TRBV11-3 and TRBJ1-1; TRBD1 matches at 8 bases. The germline V gene encodes CDR1 SGHNT and CDR2 YENEEA. The CDR3 sequence is 21 residues long. Losses at the gene ends were 0 bases for V and 1 base for J; bases not matched to a gene: 19. In DNA form, the CDR3 reads TGTGCCAGCAGCTTAGATCCGGGGACAGGCCACATCCGATTCAAGAACACTGAAGCTTTCTTT. Translation gives CASSLDPGTGHIRFKNTEAFF.

The rearrangement links TRBV7-9 to TRBJ1-1; D may be TRBD1 (5 bases). Germline CDR1 is SEHNR and CDR2 is FQNEAQ (reference sequence). The CDR3 totals 14 residues. Trimming left V 11 bases short and J 1 base short, with 17 bases between. CDR3 residues: CAPGGWQENTEAFF. CDR3 DNA: TGTGCCCCCGGGGGGTGGCAGGAGAACACTGAAGCTTTCTTT. Full variable domain (remainder filled in from reference TRBV7-9 and TRBJ1-1): DTGVSQNPRHKITKRGQNVTFRCDPISEHNRLYWYRQTLGQGPEFLTYFQNEAQLEKSRLLSDRFSAERPKGSFSTLEIQRTEQGDSAMYLCAPGGWQENTEAFFGQGTRLTVV.

This clonotype has a count of ten or more. The CDR3 DNA is TGCAGTGCTAGAGATTCGATGACTTTGCCCTGGGAAAACATTCAGTACTTC. This translates into CSARDSMTLPWENIQYF. The V call is TRBV20-1, the J call TRBJ2-4; D is undetermined. Germline V lookup: CDR1 DFQATT, CDR2 SNEGSKA (reference sequence). V lost 0 bases and J 5 bases, leaving 20 bases between the germline ends. The CDR3 has 17 residues.

This rearrangement joins TRBV19 to TRBJ1-1; TRBD1 might be the D (6 bases). Germline V gene lookup returns CDR1 LNHDA and CDR2 SQIVND (reference sequence). Between the trimmed V and J ends, which lost 0 bases and 0 bases, there was a span of 14 bases. CDR3 length: 17 amino acids. The CDR3 reads CASSIDLPDRLNTEAFF. The CDR3 coding sequence is TGTGCCAGTAGTATAGACCTCCCAGACAGGCTGAACACTGAAGCTTTCTTT.